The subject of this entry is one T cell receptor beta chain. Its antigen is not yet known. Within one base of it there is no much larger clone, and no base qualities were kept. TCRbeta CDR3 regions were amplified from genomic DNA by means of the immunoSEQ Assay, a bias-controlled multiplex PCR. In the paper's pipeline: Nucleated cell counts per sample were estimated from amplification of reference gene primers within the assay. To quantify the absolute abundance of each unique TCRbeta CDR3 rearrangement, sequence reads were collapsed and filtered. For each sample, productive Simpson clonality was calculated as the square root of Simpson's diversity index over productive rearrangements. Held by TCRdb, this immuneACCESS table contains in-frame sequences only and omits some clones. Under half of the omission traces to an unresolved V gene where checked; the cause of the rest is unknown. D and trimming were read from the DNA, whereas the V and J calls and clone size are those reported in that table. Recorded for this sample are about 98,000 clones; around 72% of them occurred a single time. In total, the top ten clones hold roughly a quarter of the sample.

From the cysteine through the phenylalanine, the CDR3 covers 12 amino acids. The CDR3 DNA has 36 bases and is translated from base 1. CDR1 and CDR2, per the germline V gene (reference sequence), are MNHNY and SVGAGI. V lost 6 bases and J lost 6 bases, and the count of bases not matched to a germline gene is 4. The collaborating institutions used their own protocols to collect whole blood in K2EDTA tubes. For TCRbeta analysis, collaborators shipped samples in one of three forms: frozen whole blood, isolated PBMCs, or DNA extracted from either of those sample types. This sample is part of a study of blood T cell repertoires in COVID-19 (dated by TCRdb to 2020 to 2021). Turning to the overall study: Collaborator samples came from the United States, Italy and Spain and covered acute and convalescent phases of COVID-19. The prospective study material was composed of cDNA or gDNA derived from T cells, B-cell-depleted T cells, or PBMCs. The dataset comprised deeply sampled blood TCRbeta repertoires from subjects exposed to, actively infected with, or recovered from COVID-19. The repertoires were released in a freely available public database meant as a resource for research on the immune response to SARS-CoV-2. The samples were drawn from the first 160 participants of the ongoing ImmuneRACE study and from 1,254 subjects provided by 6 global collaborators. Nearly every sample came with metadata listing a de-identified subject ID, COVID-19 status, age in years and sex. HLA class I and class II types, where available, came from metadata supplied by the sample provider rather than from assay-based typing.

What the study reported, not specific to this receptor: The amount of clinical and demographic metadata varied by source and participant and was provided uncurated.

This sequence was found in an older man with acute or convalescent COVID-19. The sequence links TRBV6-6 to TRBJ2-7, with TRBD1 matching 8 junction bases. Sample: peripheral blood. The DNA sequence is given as TGTGCCAGCAGCGACAGGGGAGGCGAGCAGTACTTC. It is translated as CASSDRGGEQYF.